This entry lists 10 T cell receptor beta chains sequenced from one sample in a study of response to subunit inactivated influenza vaccine. TCRdb re-called the RT-PCR reads through MiXCR, storing one row per CDR3 protein. This table has hundreds of thousands of distinct CDR3 sequences, 11% appearing once. These data also featured in a second study, about T cells expressing NK-cell markers. That source adds: UMIs accompanied the 5'RACE template switching by which TCR beta cDNA was made.

Material: PBMCs from blood, obtained on the day of vaccination. Receptors were obtained from a man in his forties or fifties who received an inactivated influenza vaccine.

J is TRBJ2-4 and V is TRBV28, with D possibly TRBD2 on 6 matching bases. Germline loops: CDR1 MDHEN, CDR2 SYDVKM. The length of the CDR3 is 15 residues. V lost 5 bases and J lost 2, with 13 bases in between. CDR3 sequence: CASSPGGLSKNIQYF. In DNA form, the CDR3 reads TGTGCCAGCAGTCCCGGGGGTTTATCCAAAAACATTCAGTACTTC.

The sample holds many counts of this clonotype. The chain links TRBV5-1 to TRBJ2-2, with D perhaps TRBD2 (6 bases). Deletions cut 2 bases from V and 6 bases from J, with 17 bases between. This CDR3 has 16 amino acids. Germline assignment: CDR1 SGHRS and CDR2 YFSETQ. CDR3 in amino acids: CASSLARSGGAGELFF. CDR3 in DNA: TGCGCCAGCAGCTTAGCGCGTAGCGGCGGCGCCGGGGAGCTGTTTTTT.

This clonotype was counted only a few times. The rearrangement joins TRBV5-1 to TRBJ1-2; 7 positions agree with TRBD1. After removal of 2 bases from V and 4 bases from J, the junction contained 5 bases not matched to a gene. This CDR3 comprises 14 residues. Per germline, CDR1 SGHRS and CDR2 YFSETQ. The CDR3 spells CASSLDRVPYGYTF. Written as DNA, the CDR3 is TGCGCCAGCAGCTTAGACAGGGTGCCCTATGGCTACACCTTC.

This clonotype was recorded a few times. The V call is TRBV6-2 or TRBV6-3, the J call TRBJ2-6, with 7 bases lining up with TRBD2. This CDR3 comprises 16 residues. The germline V gene has CDR1 MNHEY and CDR2 SVGEGT. The V gene end was trimmed by 5 bases and the J gene end by 1 base; junction bases not matched to a gene: 5. The CDR3 DNA follows: TGTGCCAGCAGTGCGACTAGCCGTTCTGGGGCCAACGTCCTGACTTTC. Translating gives CASSATSRSGANVLTF.

This clonotype came up a few times. CDR3 sequence: CSAERASGASQYF. CDR3 DNA sequence: TGCAGTGCTGAGAGGGCTAGCGGGGCGTCCCAGTACTTC. V and J are TRBV20-1 and TRBJ2-5; 9 bases fit TRBD2. V shed 5 bases and J 9 bases; nucleotides not matched to a gene: 10. Germline V CDR1 and CDR2: DFQATT, SNEGSKA (reference sequence). This CDR3 comprises 13 residues.

The chain combines TRBV4-3 with TRBJ2-7; possible D gene TRBD1, 6 bases. CDR1 is LGHNA and CDR2 is YSLEER in the germline V gene. V was trimmed by 9 bases and J by 5 bases, leaving 17 bases between them. This CDR3 contains 13 residues. CDR3 amino acids: CARDRDISHEQYF. The CDR3 DNA sequence: TGCGCCAGAGACCGGGACATTTCCCACGAGCAGTACTTC.

J is TRBJ2-1 and V is TRBV10-3; 8 nucleotides match TRBD2. The CDR3 is 16 amino acids. J gave up 0 bases and V 4 bases, and 5 bases lay outside the gene matches. Germline V gene sequence: CDR1 ENHRY, CDR2 SYGVKD. For the CDR3, the DNA is TGTGCCATCAGTGTCGGGAGGGTAAGCTCCTACAATGAGCAGTTCTTC. Translation gives CAISVGRVSSYNEQFF.

This clonotype was counted only a few times. This chain joins TRBV6-5 and TRBJ2-7; 8 bases align to TRBD2. Germline V gives CDR1 MNHEY, CDR2 SVGAGI. The CDR3 length is 14 residues. V shed 2 bases, J shed 4 bases, and the junction held 4 bases outside the gene matches. CDR3 DNA sequence: TGTGCCAGCAGTTACGGGACTAGTTTTTACGAGCAGTACTTC. Translating gives CASSYGTSFYEQYF.

The rearrangement uses TRBV4-1 and TRBJ1-2; D is unresolved. The germline V gene encodes CDR1 MGHRA and CDR2 YSYEKL. CDR3 length: 15 amino acids. The V end lost 0 bases, the J end lost 1 base, and 9 bases lay between the germline ends. The CDR3 loop reads CASSQESALNYGYTF. In nucleotides, the CDR3 is TGCGCCAGCAGCCAAGAATCAGCCCTTAACTATGGCTACACCTTC.

The genes are TRBV29-1 and TRBJ1-1, with D perhaps matching TRBD1 (5 bases). The V and J ends lost 0 bases and 0 bases respectively, with 14 bases between them. The CDR3 has 16 residues. Germline-derived CDR1 and CDR2 are SQVTM and ANQGSEA. CDR3 in DNA: TGCAGCGTTGAAGATTATTCGGCAGGGTTGAACACTGAAGCTTTCTTT. Residues: CSVEDYSAGLNTEAFF.